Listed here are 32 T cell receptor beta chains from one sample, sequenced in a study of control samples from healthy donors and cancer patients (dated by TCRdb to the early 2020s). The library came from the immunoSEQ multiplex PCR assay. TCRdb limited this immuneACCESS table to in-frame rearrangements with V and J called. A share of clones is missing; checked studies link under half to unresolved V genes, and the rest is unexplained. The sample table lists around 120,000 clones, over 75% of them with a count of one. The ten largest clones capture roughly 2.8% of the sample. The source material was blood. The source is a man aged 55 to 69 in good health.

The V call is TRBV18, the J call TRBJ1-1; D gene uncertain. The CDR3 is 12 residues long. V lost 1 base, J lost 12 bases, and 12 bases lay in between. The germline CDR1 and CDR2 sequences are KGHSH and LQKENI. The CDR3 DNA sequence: TGTGCCAGCTCACCACGGGAAGGCGAGACTTTCTTT. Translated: CASSPREGETFF.

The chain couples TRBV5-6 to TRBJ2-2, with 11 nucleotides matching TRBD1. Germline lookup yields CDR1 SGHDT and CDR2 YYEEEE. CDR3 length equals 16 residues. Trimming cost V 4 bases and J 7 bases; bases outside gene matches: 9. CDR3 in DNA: TGTGCCAGCAGCCGGAGGACAGGGGGCGGAGGCGGGGAGCTGTTTTTT. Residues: CASSRRTGGGGGELFF.

For the CDR3, the DNA is TGTGCCAGCAGTTTATTGCCAGGGGCGGGTTCCTACGAGCAGTACTTC. Its translation: CASSLLPGAGSYEQYF. The chain combines TRBV27 with TRBJ2-7; weak D call: TRBD1 (6 bases). There are 16 residues in the CDR3. Per the germline V gene, CDR1 is MNHEY and CDR2 is SMNVEV (reference sequence). Trimming left V 1 base short and J 1 base short, with 14 bases between.

DNA for the CDR3: TGTGCCAGCAGTGAAATCGGGCAGGGCAGCTCCTATAATTCACCCCTCCACTTT. It specifies CASSEIGQGSSYNSPLHF. The chain recombines TRBV2 with TRBJ1-6; D perhaps matches TRBD1 (5 bases). The germline V gene has CDR1 SNHLY and CDR2 FYNNEI. Trimming removed 2 bases at V and 0 bases at J, with 14 bases between. The CDR3 loop spans 18 amino acids.

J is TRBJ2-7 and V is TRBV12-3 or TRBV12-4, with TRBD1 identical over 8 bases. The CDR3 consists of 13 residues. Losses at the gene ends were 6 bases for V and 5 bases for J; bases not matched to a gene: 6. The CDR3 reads CASSGRGLNEQYF. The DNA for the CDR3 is TGTGCCAGCAGCGGCAGGGGGCTGAACGAGCAGTACTTC.

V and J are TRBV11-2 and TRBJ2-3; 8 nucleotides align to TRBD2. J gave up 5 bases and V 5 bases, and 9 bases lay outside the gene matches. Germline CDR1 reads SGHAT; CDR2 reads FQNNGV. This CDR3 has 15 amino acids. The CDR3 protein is CASSPNGLAVDTQYF. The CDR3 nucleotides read TGTGCCAGCAGCCCCAACGGACTAGCTGTAGATACGCAGTATTTT. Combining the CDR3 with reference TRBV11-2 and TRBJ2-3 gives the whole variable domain EAGVAQSPRYKIIEKRQSVAFWCNPISGHATLYWYQQILGQGPKLLIQFQNNGVVDDSQLPKDRFSAERLKGVDSTLKIQPAKLEDSAVYLCASSPNGLAVDTQYFGPGTRLTVL.

DNA of the CDR3: TGTGCCAGTAGGGCAGGGAGCACAGATACGCAGTATTTT. Its protein product is CASRAGSTDTQYF. V is TRBV19 and J is TRBJ2-3, with D perhaps TRBD1 (5 bases). This CDR3 comprises 13 residues. The V gene's germline CDR1 is LNHDA and CDR2 SQIVND (reference sequence). V shed 6 bases and J shed 0 bases, with 7 bases lying between them.

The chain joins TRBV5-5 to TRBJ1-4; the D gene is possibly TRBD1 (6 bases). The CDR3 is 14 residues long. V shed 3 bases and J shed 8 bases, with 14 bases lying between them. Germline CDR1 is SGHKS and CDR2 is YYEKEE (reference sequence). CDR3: CASSSTGAWEKLFF. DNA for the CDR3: TGTGCCAGCAGCTCGACGGGGGCATGGGAAAAACTGTTTTTT.

The CDR3: CASSLMSGDGYTF. As DNA, the CDR3 is TGTGCCAGCAGCTTAATGTCAGGCGATGGCTACACCTTC. The V call is TRBV7-2, the J call TRBJ1-2, with D unresolved. Deletions cut 2 bases from V and 6 bases from J, with 10 bases between. The CDR3 totals 13 residues. Germline CDR1 SGHTA, CDR2 FQGNSA.

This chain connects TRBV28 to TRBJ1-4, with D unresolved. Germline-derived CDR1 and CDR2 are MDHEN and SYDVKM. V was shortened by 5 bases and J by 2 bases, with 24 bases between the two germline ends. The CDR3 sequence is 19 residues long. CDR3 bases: TGTGCCAGCAGTGAAACTCATTTTGGCTCATTGGGGACTAATGAAAAACTGTTTTTT. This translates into CASSETHFGSLGTNEKLFF.

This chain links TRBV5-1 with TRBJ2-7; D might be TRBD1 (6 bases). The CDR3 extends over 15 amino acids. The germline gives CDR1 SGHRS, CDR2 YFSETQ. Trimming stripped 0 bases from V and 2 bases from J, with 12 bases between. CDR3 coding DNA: TGCGCCAGCAGCTTGGCCGGGACACCAACCTACGAGCAGTACTTC. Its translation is CASSLAGTPTYEQYF.

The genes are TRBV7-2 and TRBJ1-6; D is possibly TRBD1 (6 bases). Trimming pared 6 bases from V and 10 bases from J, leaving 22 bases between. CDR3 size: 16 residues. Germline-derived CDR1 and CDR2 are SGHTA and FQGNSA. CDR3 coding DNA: TGTGCCAGCAGTCTAACGGGAGACAGGATCTCCTCACCCCTCCACTTT. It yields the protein CASSLTGDRISSPLHF.

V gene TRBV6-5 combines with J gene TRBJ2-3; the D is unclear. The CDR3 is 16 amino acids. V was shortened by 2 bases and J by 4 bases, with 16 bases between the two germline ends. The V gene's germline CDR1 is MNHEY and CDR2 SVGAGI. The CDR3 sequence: CASSYNAPGLSDTQYF. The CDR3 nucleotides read TGTGCCAGCAGTTACAACGCACCGGGCTTGTCAGATACGCAGTATTTT.

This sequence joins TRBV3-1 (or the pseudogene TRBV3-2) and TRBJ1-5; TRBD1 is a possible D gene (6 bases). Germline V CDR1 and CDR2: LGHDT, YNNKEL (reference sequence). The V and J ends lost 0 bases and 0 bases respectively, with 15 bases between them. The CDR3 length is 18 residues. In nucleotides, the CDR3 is TGTGCCAGCAGCCAAGATTTCATAACAGGGATTAGCAATCAGCCCCAGCATTTT. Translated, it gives CASSQDFITGISNQPQHF.

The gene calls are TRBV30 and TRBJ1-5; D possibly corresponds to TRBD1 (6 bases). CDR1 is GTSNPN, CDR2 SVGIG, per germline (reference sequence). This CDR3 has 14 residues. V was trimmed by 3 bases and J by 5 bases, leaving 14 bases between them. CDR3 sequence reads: CAWSPGQGYQPQHF. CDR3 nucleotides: TGTGCCTGGAGCCCGGGACAAGGGTATCAGCCCCAGCATTTT.

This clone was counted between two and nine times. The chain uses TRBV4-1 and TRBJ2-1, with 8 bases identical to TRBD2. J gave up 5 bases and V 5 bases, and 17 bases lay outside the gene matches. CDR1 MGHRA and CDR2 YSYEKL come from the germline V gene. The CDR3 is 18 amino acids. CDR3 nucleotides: TGCGCCAGCAGCGTCGAACGGGGGGGCACAGCAACCAACAATGAGCAGTTCTTC. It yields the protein CASSVERGGTATNNEQFF.

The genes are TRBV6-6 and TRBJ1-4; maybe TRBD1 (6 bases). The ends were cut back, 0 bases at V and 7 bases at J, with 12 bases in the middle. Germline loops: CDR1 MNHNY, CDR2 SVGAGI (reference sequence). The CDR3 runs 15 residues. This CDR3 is CASSYSAGAVEKLFF. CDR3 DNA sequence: TGTGCCAGCAGTTACTCGGCGGGGGCTGTTGAAAAACTGTTTTTT.

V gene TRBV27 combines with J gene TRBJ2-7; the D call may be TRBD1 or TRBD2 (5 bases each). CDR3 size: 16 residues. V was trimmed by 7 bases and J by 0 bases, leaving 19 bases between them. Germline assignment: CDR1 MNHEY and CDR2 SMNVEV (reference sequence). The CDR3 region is CASTLPRERGSYEQYF. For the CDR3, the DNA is TGTGCCAGCACCCTCCCCAGGGAGAGGGGCTCCTACGAGCAGTACTTC.

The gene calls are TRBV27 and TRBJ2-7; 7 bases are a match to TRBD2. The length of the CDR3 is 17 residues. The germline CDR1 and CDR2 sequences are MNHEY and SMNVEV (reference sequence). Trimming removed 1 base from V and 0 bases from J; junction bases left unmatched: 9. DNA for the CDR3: TGTGCCAGCAGTTTATACCCCAGCGGGGCGAGCTCCTACGAGCAGTACTTC. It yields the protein CASSLYPSGASSYEQYF.

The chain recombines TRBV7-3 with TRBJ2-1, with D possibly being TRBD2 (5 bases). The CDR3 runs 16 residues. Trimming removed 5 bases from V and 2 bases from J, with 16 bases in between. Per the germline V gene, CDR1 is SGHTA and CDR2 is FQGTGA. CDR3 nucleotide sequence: TGTGCCAGCAGCAACGTGGCGGGCGCTACCTACAATGAGCAGTTCTTC. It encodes CASSNVAGATYNEQFF. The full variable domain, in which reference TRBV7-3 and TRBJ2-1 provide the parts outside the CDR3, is GAGVSQTPSNKVTEKGKYVELRCDPISGHTALYWYRQSLGQGPEFLIYFQGTGAADDSGLPNDRFFAVRPEGSVSTLKIQRTERGDSAVYLCASSNVAGATYNEQFFGPGTRLTVL.

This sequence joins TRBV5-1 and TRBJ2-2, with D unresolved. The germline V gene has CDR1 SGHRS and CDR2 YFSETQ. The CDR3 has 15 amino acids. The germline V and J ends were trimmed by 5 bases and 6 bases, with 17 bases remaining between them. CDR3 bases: TGCGCCAGCAGTCTGGTGAGAACTGTTGCCGGGGAGCTGTTTTTT. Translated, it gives CASSLVRTVAGELFF.

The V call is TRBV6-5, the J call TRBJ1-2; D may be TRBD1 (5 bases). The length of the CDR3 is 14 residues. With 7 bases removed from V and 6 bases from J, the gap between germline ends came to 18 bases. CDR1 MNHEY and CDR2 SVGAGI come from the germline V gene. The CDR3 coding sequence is TGTGCCAGCAATCAGCGGGACGCTGGGAATGGCTACACCTTC. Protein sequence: CASNQRDAGNGYTF.

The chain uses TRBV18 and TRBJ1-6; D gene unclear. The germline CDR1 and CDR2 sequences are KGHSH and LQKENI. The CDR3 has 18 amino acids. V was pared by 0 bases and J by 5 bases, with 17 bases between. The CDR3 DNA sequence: TGTGCCAGCTCACCACCCTCCACTGGGAAAAGGGATAATTCACCCCTCCACTTT. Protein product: CASSPPSTGKRDNSPLHF.

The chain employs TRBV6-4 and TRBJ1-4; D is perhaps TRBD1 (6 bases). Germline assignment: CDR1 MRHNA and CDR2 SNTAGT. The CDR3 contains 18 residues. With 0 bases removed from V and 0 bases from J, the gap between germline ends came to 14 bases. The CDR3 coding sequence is TGTGCCAGCAGTGACTCATCCGGGACACGTGCAACTAATGAAAAACTGTTTTTT. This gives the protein CASSDSSGTRATNEKLFF.

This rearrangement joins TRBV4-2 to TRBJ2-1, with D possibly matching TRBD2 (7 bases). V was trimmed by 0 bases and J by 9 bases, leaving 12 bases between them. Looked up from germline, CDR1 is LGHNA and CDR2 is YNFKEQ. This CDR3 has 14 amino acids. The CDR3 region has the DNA TGTGCCAGCAGCCAAGATGGGGGGGCCGGTGAGCAGTTCTTC. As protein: CASSQDGGAGEQFF.

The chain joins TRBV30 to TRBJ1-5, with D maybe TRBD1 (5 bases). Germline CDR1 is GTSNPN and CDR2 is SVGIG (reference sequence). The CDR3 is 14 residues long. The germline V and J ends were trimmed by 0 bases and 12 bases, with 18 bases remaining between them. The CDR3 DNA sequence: TGTGCCTGGAGTGTTGGGGGGGTGAGCAAACGCCAGCATTTT. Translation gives CAWSVGGVSKRQHF. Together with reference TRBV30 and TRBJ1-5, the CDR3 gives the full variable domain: SQTIHQWPATLVQPVGSPLSLECTVEGTSNPNLYWYRQAAGRGLQLLFYSVGIGQISSEVPQNLSASRPQDRQFILSSKKLLLSDSGFYLCAWSVGGVSKRQHFGDGTRLSIL.

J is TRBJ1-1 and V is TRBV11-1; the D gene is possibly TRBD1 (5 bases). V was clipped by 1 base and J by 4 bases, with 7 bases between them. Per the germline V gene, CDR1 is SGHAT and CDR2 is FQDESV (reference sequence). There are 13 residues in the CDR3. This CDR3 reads CASSLGQTTEAFF. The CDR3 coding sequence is TGTGCCAGCAGCTTAGGACAGACCACTGAAGCTTTCTTT.

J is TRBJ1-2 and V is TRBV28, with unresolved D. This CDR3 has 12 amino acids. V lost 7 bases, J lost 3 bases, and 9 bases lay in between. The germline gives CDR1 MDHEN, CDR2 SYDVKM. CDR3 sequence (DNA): TGTGCCAGCAAGTACCAGTACTATGGCTACACCTTC. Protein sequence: CASKYQYYGYTF.

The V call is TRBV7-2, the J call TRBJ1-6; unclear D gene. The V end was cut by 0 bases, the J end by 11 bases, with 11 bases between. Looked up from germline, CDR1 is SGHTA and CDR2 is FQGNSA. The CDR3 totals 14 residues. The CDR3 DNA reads TGTGCCAGCAGCTTAGCGTCACCCCAACCACCCCTCCACTTT. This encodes CASSLASPQPPLHF.

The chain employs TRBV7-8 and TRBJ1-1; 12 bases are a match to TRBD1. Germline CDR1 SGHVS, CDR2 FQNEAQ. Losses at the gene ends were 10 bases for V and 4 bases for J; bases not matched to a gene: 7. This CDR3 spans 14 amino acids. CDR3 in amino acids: CATQGQGAGTEAFF. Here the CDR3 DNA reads TGTGCCACACAGGGACAGGGGGCTGGCACTGAAGCTTTCTTT.

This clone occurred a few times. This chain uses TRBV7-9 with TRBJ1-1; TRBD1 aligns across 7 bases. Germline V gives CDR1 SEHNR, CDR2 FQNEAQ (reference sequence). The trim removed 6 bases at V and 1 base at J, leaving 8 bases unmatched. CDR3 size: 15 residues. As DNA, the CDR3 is TGTGCCAGCAGGATTCGGGACAGAGAGAACACTGAAGCTTTCTTT. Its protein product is CASRIRDRENTEAFF.

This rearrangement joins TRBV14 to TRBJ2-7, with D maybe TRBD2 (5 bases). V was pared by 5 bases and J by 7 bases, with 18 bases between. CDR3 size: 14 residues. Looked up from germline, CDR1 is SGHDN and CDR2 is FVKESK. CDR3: CASSYATITGEQYF. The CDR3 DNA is TGTGCCAGCAGCTATGCAACTATTACGGGGGAGCAGTACTTC.